Below are 29 T cell receptor beta chains sequenced from a single sample in a study of T cells in Graves' hyperthyroidism and ophthalmopathy. Amplification targeted TCR beta CDR3 regions from RNA transcripts. Carried out on the TCR CDR3, a first-round RT-PCR used the HTBI primer set. MiXCR was run by TCRdb on the multiplex PCR reads, yielding one entry per CDR3 protein. The data hold approximately 620,000 distinct CDR3 sequences, with 15% to 20% observed a single time. The sequenced material came from blood. Receptors were obtained from a woman aged 40 to 50 with Graves' ophthalmopathy.

This clonotype was observed at least ten times. CDR3 region: CASSVGGDNQPQHF. Here the CDR3 DNA reads TGTGCCAGCAGCGTAGGGGGGGACAATCAGCCCCAGCATTTT. The J gene is TRBJ1-5, the V gene TRBV6-1; weak D call: TRBD1 (6 bases). The V end was cut by 6 bases, the J end by 3 bases, with 12 bases between. The V gene's germline CDR1 is MNHNS and CDR2 SASEGT. There are 14 residues in the CDR3.

In this sample, this clonotype turned up many times. The rearrangement joins TRBV18 to TRBJ2-7; TRBD2 matches 10 bases. In germline, CDR1 is KGHSH, CDR2 LQKENI. This CDR3 region has 15 residues. The V segment lost 0 bases and the J segment 5 bases; nucleotides outside the gene matches: 4. Here the CDR3 reads CASSPPSGRSNEQYF. Here the CDR3 DNA reads TGTGCCAGCTCACCACCTAGCGGGAGGTCCAACGAGCAGTACTTC.

This clonotype was recorded many times. V usage is TRBV6-1 and J usage is TRBJ2-1, with TRBD1 identical over 8 bases. Per germline, CDR1 MNHNS and CDR2 SASEGT. The CDR3 totals 15 residues. Trimming took 0 bases from V and 7 from J; bases not matched to a gene: 5. CDR3 region: CASSEAQNRGNEQFF. CDR3 in DNA: TGTGCCAGCAGTGAAGCGCAGAACAGGGGGAATGAGCAGTTCTTC.

This clonotype occurred many times. V and J are TRBV30 and TRBJ2-7; D may be TRBD1 (5 bases). Trimming removed 6 bases at V and 4 bases at J, with 10 bases between. The germline gives CDR1 GTSNPN, CDR2 SVGIG (reference sequence). CDR3 length: 11 residues. The CDR3: CACRVSYEQYF. The CDR3 DNA sequence: TGTGCCTGCAGGGTATCGTACGAGCAGTACTTC.

In this sample, this clonotype turned up many times. In DNA form, the CDR3 reads TGCGCCAGCAGCTTTTCGGATGAGCAGTTCTTC. Protein: CASSFSDEQFF. The chain joins TRBV5-1 to TRBJ2-1; no definite D call. This CDR3 region has 11 residues. The germline V and J ends were trimmed by 2 bases and 8 bases, with 5 bases remaining between them. Germline assignment: CDR1 SGHRS and CDR2 YFSETQ.

A few counts support this clonotype. The rearrangement uses TRBV3-1 and TRBJ1-4; D is unresolved. V gave up 2 bases and J gave up 7 bases, with 5 bases separating them. The length of the CDR3 is 12 residues. In germline, CDR1 is LGHDT, CDR2 YNNKEL (reference sequence). CDR3 coding DNA: TGTGCCAGCAGCCAATCTATTGAAAAACTGTTTTTT. It is translated as CASSQSIEKLFF.

This clonotype was recorded at least ten times. The V call is TRBV5-1, the J call TRBJ2-1; TRBD2 aligns across 12 bases. The CDR3 runs to 14 residues. Germline CDR1 SGHRS, CDR2 YFSETQ. Trimming removed 6 bases from V and 7 bases from J; junction bases left unmatched: 5. CDR3 region: CASTWTSGTNEQFF. CDR3 in DNA: TGCGCCAGCACCTGGACTAGCGGGACGAATGAGCAGTTCTTC.

This clonotype occurred a few times. V gene TRBV30 combines with J gene TRBJ2-2; TRBD2 might be the D (6 bases). Germline V CDR1 and CDR2: GTSNPN, SVGIG (reference sequence). V gave up 1 base and J gave up 4 bases, with 10 bases separating them. This CDR3 has 14 amino acids. CDR3 sequence reads: CAWSEGTLTGELFF. CDR3 DNA sequence: TGTGCCTGGAGTGAGGGGACTCTCACCGGGGAGCTGTTTTTT.

This clonotype has more than one count but fewer than ten. V gene TRBV7-2 combines with J gene TRBJ1-4; D remains unclear. Trimming took off 0 bases at V and 8 bases at J, with 16 bases between the two ends. In germline, CDR1 is SGHTA, CDR2 FQGNSA. The CDR3 contains 16 residues. As DNA, the CDR3 is TGTGCCAGCAGCTTAGCCTTACTCGGGGTTAACGAAAAACTGTTTTTT. This translates into CASSLALLGVNEKLFF.

This clonotype was found many times. V and J are TRBV6-1 and TRBJ2-1; 9 bases are shared with TRBD1. V lost 6 bases and J lost 5; bases outside the gene matches: 8. The CDR3 is 15 amino acids. The germline gives CDR1 MNHNS, CDR2 SASEGT. The CDR3 DNA sequence: TGTGCCAGCAGAATCCGGACAGGGGAGGACAATGAGCAGTTCTTC. As protein: CASRIRTGEDNEQFF.

The V call is TRBV29-1, the J call TRBJ1-1; D uncertain. CDR3 size: 13 residues. The germline gives CDR1 SQVTM, CDR2 ANQGSEA. Trimming stripped 3 bases from V and 7 bases from J, with 15 bases between. Here the CDR3 reads CSVDRGAGNEAFF. The CDR3 DNA reads as TGCAGCGTTGACCGGGGTGCGGGGAATGAAGCTTTCTTT.

The chain is built from TRBV19 and TRBJ1-1; D is unresolved. This CDR3 comprises 13 residues. The V and J ends lost 6 bases and 2 bases respectively, with 10 bases between them. Germline V lookup: CDR1 LNHDA, CDR2 SQIVND (reference sequence). This CDR3 is CASREHGNTEAFF. In nucleotides, the CDR3 is TGTGCCAGTAGGGAACACGGTAACACTGAAGCTTTCTTT.

The CDR3 DNA sequence: TGTGCCAGCAGCCCTCAGTCGTTGGGTGGTGAAAAACTGTTTTTT. This sequence encodes CASSPQSLGGEKLFF. The chain combines TRBV7-9 with TRBJ1-4; D call uncertain. V was shortened by 5 bases and J by 7 bases, with 17 bases between the two germline ends. This CDR3 has 15 amino acids. Germline CDR1 reads SEHNR; CDR2 reads FQNEAQ (reference sequence).

CDR3 nucleotides: TGTGCCAGCAGCCAGGGAGGGGGGTTCAGAAGCGGGTACTTC. Amino acids: CASSQGGGFRSGYF. The V and J genes are TRBV11-2 and TRBJ2-5; weak D call: TRBD2 (7 bases). CDR1 SGHAT and CDR2 FQNNGV come from the germline V gene. The CDR3 has 14 residues. V was cut by 5 bases and J by 13 bases, with 23 bases left in between.

This clonotype was found a few times. V is TRBV7-9 and J is TRBJ1-1; 7 positions agree with TRBD1. This CDR3 region has 16 residues. V gave up 5 bases and J gave up 6 bases; unmatched junction bases: 15. CDR1 is SEHNR, CDR2 FQNEAQ, per germline (reference sequence). CDR3: CASSPPTRQGVPEAFF. The DNA for the CDR3 is TGTGCCAGCAGCCCACCCACGAGACAGGGTGTCCCTGAAGCTTTCTTT.

This clonotype was counted only a few times. The CDR3, as DNA: TGTGCCAGCAGTTACTCGGGACTAGCTTCTTGGAATGAGCAGTTCTTC. Amino acids: CASSYSGLASWNEQFF. V is TRBV6-5 and J is TRBJ2-1, with 9 bases identical to TRBD2. Trimming at V came to 0 bases and at J to 7 bases, leaving 7 bases not matched to a gene. Germline loops: CDR1 MNHEY, CDR2 SVGAGI. This CDR3 region has 16 residues.

The chain combines TRBV7-3 with TRBJ2-1; the D is unclear. Trimming pared 5 bases from V and 10 bases from J, leaving 15 bases between. This CDR3 spans 13 amino acids. Germline V gene lookup returns CDR1 SGHTA and CDR2 FQGTGA. The CDR3 here is CASSARLDGEQFF. For the CDR3, the DNA is TGTGCCAGCAGCGCTCGGCTCGACGGCGAGCAGTTCTTC.

This clonotype has at least ten counts. J is TRBJ1-1 and V is TRBV29-1; D gene uncertain. The CDR3 totals 11 residues. Germline lookup yields CDR1 SQVTM and CDR2 ANQGSEA. Here the CDR3 reads CSAGVRTEAFF. For the CDR3, the DNA is TGCAGTGCCGGGGTAAGGACTGAAGCTTTCTTT.

The chain joins TRBV5-4 to TRBJ1-1; D not certain. V lost 2 bases to trimming and J lost 8 bases, with 19 bases between them. In germline, CDR1 is SGHNT, CDR2 YYREEE (reference sequence). The CDR3 loop spans 15 amino acids. CDR3 region: CASSLDPMQGLEAFF. The CDR3 nucleotides are TGTGCCAGCAGCTTAGATCCTATGCAAGGTTTGGAAGCTTTCTTT. The full variable domain, completed using reference TRBV5-4 and TRBJ1-1, is ETGVTQSPTHLIKTRGQQVTLRCSSQSGHNTVSWYQQALGQGPQFIFQYYREEENGRGNFPPRFSGLQFPNYSSELNVNALELDDSALYLCASSLDPMQGLEAFFGQGTRLTVV.

In this sample, this clonotype turned up many times. This chain uses TRBV19 with TRBJ1-5, with D hard to call. Germline V gene lookup returns CDR1 LNHDA and CDR2 SQIVND (reference sequence). The CDR3 runs 12 residues. The ends were cut back, 6 bases at V and 8 bases at J, with 11 bases in the middle. CDR3 loop: CASSRPWEPQHF. The CDR3 nucleotides read TGTGCCAGTAGCCGGCCATGGGAGCCCCAGCATTTT. The complete variable domain, with remaining parts taken from reference TRBV19 and TRBJ1-5, reads DGGITQSPKYLFRKEGQNVTLSCEQNLNHDAMYWYRQDPGQGLRLIYYSQIVNDFQKGDIAEGYSVSREKKESFPLTVTSAQKNPTAFYLCASSRPWEPQHFGDGTRLSIL.

Details on this clonotype: A read error may account for a junction end that differs from germline. The chain employs TRBV5-1 and TRBJ2-7; no clear D gene. The CDR3 consists of 13 residues. Germline assignment: CDR1 SGHRS and CDR2 YFSETQ. The CDR3 sequence is CASSLDLTYEQYF. For the CDR3, the DNA is TGTGCCAGCAGCTTGGATCTGACCTACGAGCAGTACTTC.

About this clonotype itself: Just one base apart from a much larger clone, this may be a read error. The chain joins TRBV6-1 to TRBJ2-5; possibly TRBD1 or TRBD2 for D (6 bases each). Germline CDR1 and CDR2: MNHNS and SASEGT. The CDR3 extends over 16 amino acids. CDR3 DNA sequence: TGTGCCAGCAGTGAAGCGGAGGGGGGCGGACAAGAGGCCCAGTACTTC. It is translated as CASSEAEGGGQEAQYF.

This clonotype appeared many times. V and J are TRBV5-1 and TRBJ2-3, with TRBD2 matching 8 bases. The germline V gene has CDR1 SGHRS and CDR2 YFSETQ. This CDR3 is 16 amino acids long. Losses at the gene ends were 3 bases for V and 3 bases for J; bases not matched to a gene: 9. The CDR3 bases are TGCGCCAGCAGCTCCTACGGGAGGGCCTTGACAGATACGCAGTATTTT. As protein: CASSSYGRALTDTQYF.

This chain joins TRBV20-1 and TRBJ2-3; 11 nucleotides match TRBD2. CDR1 is DFQATT, CDR2 SNEGSKA, per germline (reference sequence). CDR3 length: 17 amino acids. V was clipped by 6 bases and J by 2 bases; unmatched bases: 13. Here the CDR3 reads CSAELAGAGPLTDTQYF. As DNA, the CDR3 is TGCAGTGCGGAACTAGCGGGAGCTGGTCCCCTCACAGATACGCAGTATTTT.

This chain links TRBV2 with TRBJ2-2; D possibly corresponds to TRBD1 (6 bases). Germline CDR1 reads SNHLY; CDR2 reads FYNNEI. This CDR3 has 14 residues. The V gene lost 1 base and the J gene lost 3 bases, with 6 bases spanning the gap. CDR3 sequence reads: CASSEGTDTGELFF. The CDR3 DNA reads TGTGCCAGCAGTGAAGGGACAGACACCGGGGAGCTGTTTTTT.

This clonotype appeared many times. This chain uses TRBV11-2 with TRBJ2-7, with a possible D match to TRBD1 (6 bases). This CDR3 comprises 13 residues. Trimming cost V 5 bases and J 5 bases, with 13 bases left between them. Germline V gene sequence: CDR1 SGHAT, CDR2 FQNNGV. DNA for the CDR3: TGTGCCAGCAGCCCTTACAGGGACCACGAGCAGTACTTC. This codes for CASSPYRDHEQYF.

This clonotype was seen more than once but under ten times. The gene calls are TRBV6-1 and TRBJ1-2; D gene unclear. V lost 6 bases and J 6 bases, leaving 8 bases between the germline ends. Germline V gene data show CDR1 as MNHNS and CDR2 as SASEGT. This CDR3 has 11 amino acids. The CDR3 nucleotides are TGTGCCAGCAGGGATCAGGATGGCTACACCTTC. Its translation: CASRDQDGYTF.

This chain links TRBV28 with TRBJ2-5, with TRBD2 matching over 8 bases. V lost 6 bases and J lost 5; bases outside the gene matches: 8. The germline CDR1 and CDR2 sequences are MDHEN and SYDVKM. The CDR3 is 14 residues long. The CDR3 loop is CASRALAGWETQYF. The CDR3 DNA reads TGTGCCAGCAGGGCTTTAGCGGGGTGGGAGACCCAGTACTTC.

V usage is TRBV20-1 and J usage is TRBJ2-1, with no clear D. The CDR3 is made up of 13 amino acids. Trimming left V 0 bases short and J 5 bases short, with 8 bases between. The germline CDR1 and CDR2 sequences are DFQATT and SNEGSKA (reference sequence). The CDR3 DNA reads as TGCAGTGCTAGAGACCCCCCTCACAATGAGCAGTTCTTC. Translating gives CSARDPPHNEQFF.